Each of the 12 T cell receptor beta chains below was sequenced from the same sample in a study of OX40 agonist ivuxolimab in advanced cancers. Sequenced by immunoSEQ multiplex PCR; TCRdb stores in-frame clones only, minus some. The table records approximately 54,000 clones, 88% of them present only once. Sequenced material: CD4+ or CD8+ T cells sorted from blood, taken in a trial of the OX40 agonist ivuxolimab. The receptors were sampled from an adult with an advanced solid tumor such as melanoma, head and neck, liver or kidney cancer.

The count of this clone is one. The genes are TRBV11-2 and TRBJ2-2; D possibly corresponds to TRBD2 (5 bases). The germline gives CDR1 SGHAT, CDR2 FQNNGV. The V end was cut by 1 base, the J end by 4 bases, with 10 bases between. The CDR3 contains 15 residues. CDR3 nucleotide sequence: TGTGCCAGCAGCTTAGTTAGAGGGAGCACCGGGGAGCTGTTTTTT. Translated: CASSLVRGSTGELFF. Variable domain in full (rest from reference TRBV11-2 and TRBJ2-2): EAGVAQSPRYKIIEKRQSVAFWCNPISGHATLYWYQQILGQGPKLLIQFQNNGVVDDSQLPKDRFSAERLKGVDSTLKIQPAKLEDSAVYLCASSLVRGSTGELFFGEGSRLTVL.

The chain uses TRBV5-8 and TRBJ1-3; D is perhaps TRBD1 (5 bases). V was pared by 0 bases and J by 4 bases, with 8 bases between. Germline loops: CDR1 SGHTS, CDR2 YDEGEE. This CDR3 has 14 residues. CDR3 region: CASSLGGQGNTIYF. For the CDR3, the DNA is TGTGCCAGCAGCTTGGGCGGACAAGGAAACACCATATATTTT.

This clone was observed once. The rearrangement links TRBV7-9 to TRBJ2-3; D remains ambiguous. Trimming shortened V by 3 bases and J by 8 bases, and 21 bases separated the two germline ends. The V gene's germline CDR1 is SEHNR and CDR2 FQNEAQ (reference sequence). The CDR3 runs 16 residues. CDR3 protein: CASSFSHLGWSPTQYF. CDR3 coding DNA: TGTGCCAGCAGCTTCTCGCATCTAGGGTGGTCTCCTACGCAGTATTTT.

The rearrangement uses TRBV5-3 and TRBJ1-1; possible D gene TRBD1, 5 bases. TRBV5-3 qualifies as an ORF whose function is uncertain. This CDR3 has 18 residues. Trimming took 2 bases from V and 2 from J, leaving 22 bases between them. In DNA form, the CDR3 reads TGTGCCAGAAGCTTCCAGGGACTCGGGCCCCCGAACAACACTGAAGCTTTCTTT. Protein product: CARSFQGLGPPNNTEAFF.

V is TRBV7-6 and J is TRBJ2-5, with 9 bases that match TRBD2. The J call may be incorrect, as the DNA end agrees better with TRBJ2-7. The CDR3 runs to 15 residues. Per the germline V gene, CDR1 is SGHVS and CDR2 is FNYEAQ. CDR3 bases: TGTGCCAGCAGCTTAGCAGCGGGGGGATTCTACGAGCAGTACTTC. This gives the protein CASSLAAGGFYEQYF.

The chain recombines TRBV30 with TRBJ1-4, with a possible D match to TRBD1 (5 bases). This CDR3 is built from 15 residues. V lost 1 base and J 11 bases, leaving 20 bases between the germline ends. Germline V CDR1 and CDR2: GTSNPN, SVGIG (reference sequence). The CDR3, as DNA: TGTGCCTGGAGTGCCGCGTGGGACGTGGGGGGGAAACTGTTTTTT. Protein: CAWSAAWDVGGKLFF.

This chain links TRBV28 with TRBJ1-1, with 7 bases that match TRBD1. CDR3 length: 16 amino acids. The junction had 12 bases not matched to a gene; V was cut back by 8 bases and J by 0 bases. Germline-derived CDR1 and CDR2 are MDHEN and SYDVKM. The CDR3 loop reads CASAPSRDSLNTEAFF. The CDR3 region has the DNA TGTGCCAGCGCTCCCTCCCGGGACAGCTTGAACACTGAAGCTTTCTTT.

This clone is medium-sized in the sample. The rearrangement links TRBV6-1 to TRBJ2-7; 9 bases line up with TRBD1. Germline V lookup: CDR1 MNHNS, CDR2 SASEGT. The CDR3 has 15 residues. The J segment lost 5 bases and the V segment lost 6 bases, leaving 11 bases of the junction unmatched. The CDR3 DNA reads as TGTGCCAGCAGGGAACCGGGACAGGGCATCGACGAGCAGTACTTC. As protein: CASREPGQGIDEQYF.

The chain employs TRBV11-3 and TRBJ2-5, with 8 bases aligning to TRBD1. Germline V lookup: CDR1 SGHNT, CDR2 YENEEA. Germline trimming cut 1 base from V and 2 bases from J; bases unmatched to any gene: 3. The CDR3 consists of 15 residues. The CDR3 sequence is CASSLVYRGQETQYF. As DNA, the CDR3 is TGTGCCAGCAGCTTAGTTTACAGGGGGCAAGAGACCCAGTACTTC. Based on the CDR3 plus reference TRBV11-3 and TRBJ2-5, the full variable domain is EAGVVQSPRYKIIEKKQPVAFWCNPISGHNTLYWYLQNLGQGPELLIRYENEEAVDDSQLPKDRFSAERLKGVDSTLKIQPAELGDSAVYLCASSLVYRGQETQYFGPGTRLLVL.

The rearrangement joins TRBV5-4 to TRBJ1-1; 7 bases are shared with TRBD1. Germline V gene data show CDR1 as SGHNT and CDR2 as YYREEE (reference sequence). CDR3 size: 16 residues. Unmatched junction bases numbered 10, after V lost 0 bases and J lost 5 bases. CDR3 bases: TGTGCCAGCAGCTTGGTTGGAGGGGGCGCGGAGACTGAAGCTTTCTTT. Translated: CASSLVGGGAETEAFF.

This chain connects TRBV7-6 to TRBJ2-2; 9 nucleotides agree with TRBD2. V lost 0 bases and J lost 2; bases outside the gene matches: 4. The CDR3 covers 17 residues. Germline V gene sequence: CDR1 SGHVS, CDR2 FNYEAQ. CDR3 in amino acids: CASSLAASGVNTGELFF. As DNA, the CDR3 is TGTGCCAGCAGCTTAGCGGCTAGCGGGGTTAACACCGGGGAGCTGTTTTTT.

V and J are TRBV5-1 and TRBJ2-5; D is ambiguous. CDR1 and CDR2 from the germline V gene are SGHRS and YFSETQ. This CDR3 spans 13 amino acids. The ends were cut back, 0 bases at V and 10 bases at J, with 13 bases in the middle. CDR3 amino acids: CASSLERAWGQYF. The CDR3 nucleotides read TGCGCCAGCAGCTTGGAACGAGCATGGGGCCAGTACTTC. The full variable domain, in which reference TRBV5-1 and TRBJ2-5 provide the parts outside the CDR3, is KAGVTQTPRYLIKTRGQQVTLSCSPISGHRSVSWYQQTPGQGLQFLFEYFSETQRNKGNFPGRFSGRQFSNSRSEMNVSTLELGDSALYLCASSLERAWGQYFGPGTRLLVL.